These 4 T cell receptor beta chains share one sample of origin, sequenced in a study of OX40 agonist ivuxolimab in advanced cancers. Clones were read by immunoSEQ multiplex PCR, and TCRdb kept only the in-frame ones, dropping some. The profile shows around 34,000 clones, 70% to 85% of them singletons. The input for sequencing was CD4+ or CD8+ T cells sorted from blood, taken in a trial of the OX40 agonist ivuxolimab. The receptors here all came from an adult with an advanced solid tumor such as melanoma, head and neck, liver or kidney cancer.

The chain combines TRBV28 with TRBJ2-7; possible D gene TRBD1, 6 bases. This CDR3 is built from 13 residues. V lost 6 bases and J 2 bases, leaving 11 bases between the germline ends. Looked up from germline, CDR1 is MDHEN and CDR2 is SYDVKM. The chain's CDR3 is CASRLQGPYEQYF. In nucleotides, the CDR3 is TGTGCCAGCAGGCTACAGGGACCCTACGAGCAGTACTTC.

CDR3 in DNA: TGTGCCAGCACCACAGGGTTGGGCAATGAGCAGTTCTTC. This sequence encodes CASTTGLGNEQFF. The rearrangement joins TRBV5-6 to TRBJ2-1; possibly TRBD1 for D (6 bases). The V end lost 6 bases, the J end lost 6 bases, and 13 bases lay between the germline ends. The CDR3 loop spans 13 amino acids. Germline values: CDR1 SGHDT, CDR2 YYEEEE.

The chain has TRBV9 and TRBJ2-5, with 7 bases fitting TRBD1. J was trimmed by 4 bases and V by 4 bases; bases with no gene match: 13. CDR1 and CDR2 (germline): SGDLS, YYNGEE. The CDR3 length is 16 residues. This chain's CDR3 is CASSLTGTVGSETQYF. The DNA for the CDR3 is TGTGCCAGCAGCCTCACCGGGACAGTCGGTTCAGAGACCCAGTACTTC.

V is TRBV30 and J is TRBJ1-1; TRBD1 matches at 8 bases. J gave up 5 bases and V 2 bases, and 13 bases lay outside the gene matches. Germline V gene sequence: CDR1 GTSNPN, CDR2 SVGIG (reference sequence). This CDR3 is 16 amino acids long. CDR3 sequence reads: CAWSHPSLQGGTEAFF. The CDR3 coding sequence is TGTGCCTGGAGTCATCCCTCCCTACAGGGGGGAACTGAAGCTTTCTTT.